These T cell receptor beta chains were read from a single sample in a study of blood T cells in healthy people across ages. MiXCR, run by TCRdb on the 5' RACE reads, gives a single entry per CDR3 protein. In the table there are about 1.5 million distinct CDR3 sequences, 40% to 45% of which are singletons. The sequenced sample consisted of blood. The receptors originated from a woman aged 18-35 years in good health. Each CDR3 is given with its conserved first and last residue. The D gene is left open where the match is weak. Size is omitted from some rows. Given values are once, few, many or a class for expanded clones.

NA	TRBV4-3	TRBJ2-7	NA	TGCGCCAGCAGCCAAGTGTCGCAGAGTACATCCTACAATGAGCAGTACTTC	CASSQVSQSTSYNEQYF
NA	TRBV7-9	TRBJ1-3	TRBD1	TGTGCCAGCAGCTCGACAGGGTCTGGAAACACCATATATTTT	CASSSTGSGNTIYF
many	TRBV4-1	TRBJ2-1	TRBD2	TGCGCCAGCAGCCAATACAGCGGGGGGGCCTATGAGCAGTTCTTC	CASSQYSGGAYEQFF
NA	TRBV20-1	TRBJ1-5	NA	TGCAGTGCCAGAGACAGAATGGGTAATCAGCCCCAGCATTTT	CSARDRMGNQPQHF
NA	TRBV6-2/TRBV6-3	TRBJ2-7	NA	TGTGCCAGCACCCAAGGACGGTACGAGCAGTACTTC	CASTQGRYEQYF
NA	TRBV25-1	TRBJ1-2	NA	TGTGCCAGGGGAGACCGGGACAAAAGTAACTATGGCTACACCTTC	CARGDRDKSNYGYTF
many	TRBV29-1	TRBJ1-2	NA	TGCAGCGTTTTGGCTAGCTATGGCTACACCTTC	CSVLASYGYTF
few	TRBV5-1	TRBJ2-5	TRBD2	TGCGCCAGCAGCTCTTGGACTAGCGGGGGGTTCGGGGATGAGCAGTACTTC	CASSSWTSGGFGDEQYF
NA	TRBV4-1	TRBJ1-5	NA	TGCGCCAGCAGCCAAATAACTGAGAGCAATCACCCCCAGCATTTT	CASSQITESNHPQHF
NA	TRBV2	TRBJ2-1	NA	TGTGCCAGCAGGAGGCGGGACTATGAGCAGTTCTTC	CASRRRDYEQFF
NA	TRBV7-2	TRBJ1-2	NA	TGTGCCAGCAGCTCGGATCCCCAGGGGAGTAATGGCTACACCTTC	CASSSDPQGSNGYTF
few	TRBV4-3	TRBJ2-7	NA	TGCGCCAGCAGCCAAGGACAAGCGGACCCCTACGAGCAGTACTTC	CASSQGQADPYEQYF
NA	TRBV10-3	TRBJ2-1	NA	TGCGCCATCAGCCTCGGGCACGAGCAGTTCTTC	CAISLGHEQFF
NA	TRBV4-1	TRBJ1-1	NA	TGCGCCAGCAGCCAATCGGGTGGGGACACTGAAGCTTTCTTT	CASSQSGGDTEAFF
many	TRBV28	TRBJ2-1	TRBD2	TGTGCCAGCAGGCTAGGGGGACTAGCGGGTCCCAGCTCCTACAATGAGCAGTTCTTC	CASRLGGLAGPSSYNEQFF
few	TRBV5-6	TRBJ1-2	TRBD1	TGTGCCAGCAGCTTGGACGGACAGGGGCACTATGGCTACACCTTC	CASSLDGQGHYGYTF
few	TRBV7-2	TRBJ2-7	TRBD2	TGTGCCAGCAGTCCGGGGATTTGGCGGGGGGGCAATGAGCAGTACTTC	CASSPGIWRGGNEQYF
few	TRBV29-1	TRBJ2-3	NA	TGCAGCGTTAACCCAGGGAGCACAGATACGCAGTATTTT	CSVNPGSTDTQYF
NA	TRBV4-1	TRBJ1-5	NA	TGCGCCAGCAGCCAAGGCCAGGGATTTAGCAATCAGCCCCAGCATTTT	CASSQGQGFSNQPQHF
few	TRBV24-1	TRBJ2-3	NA	TGTGCCACCAGTGATAGGCTTTCAGATACGCAGTATTTT	CATSDRLSDTQYF
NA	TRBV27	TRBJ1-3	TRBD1	TGTGCCAGCAGTCCGGACAGGGTAGATGGAAACACCATATATTTT	CASSPDRVDGNTIYF
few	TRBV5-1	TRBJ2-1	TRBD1	TGCGCCAGCAGCTTGCTCACAGGGGGCGGTGAGCAGTTCTTC	CASSLLTGGGEQFF
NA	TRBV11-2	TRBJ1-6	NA	TGTGCCAGCAGCTCGCATTCACGGAATTCACCCCTCCACTTT	CASSSHSRNSPLHF
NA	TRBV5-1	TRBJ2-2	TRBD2	TGCGCCAGCAGCTTGTCCCCAACTAGCGGGGGGAACACCGGGGAGCTGTTTTTT	CASSLSPTSGGNTGELFF
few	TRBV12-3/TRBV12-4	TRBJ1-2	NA	TGTGCCAGCAGTTTTGGGACTAGGACTGCGGGCTACACCTTC	CASSFGTRTAGYTF
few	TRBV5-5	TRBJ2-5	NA	TGTGCCAGCAGCCACACTCAAGAGACCCAGTACTTC	CASSHTQETQYF
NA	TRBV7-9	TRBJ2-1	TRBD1	TGTGCCGGCAGCCCGGGACAGGCTGCCTCTAATGAGCAGTTCTTC	CAGSPGQAASNEQFF
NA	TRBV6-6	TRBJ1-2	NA	TGTGCCAACAGTTACGCGCCAGGAAACTATGGCTACACCTTC	CANSYAPGNYGYTF
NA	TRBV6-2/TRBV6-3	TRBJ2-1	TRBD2	TGTGCCAGCAGTCCCCGGGGACTAGCGGGAGTCCGTGAGCAGTTCTTC	CASSPRGLAGVREQFF
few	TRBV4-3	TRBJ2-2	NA	TGCGCCAGCAGCCAAGCGTACGGGGAGCTGTTTTTT	CASSQAYGELFF
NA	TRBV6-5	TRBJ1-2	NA	TGTGCCAGCAGTTACGCGGCAGGGAGTACGGGTGGCTACACCTTC	CASSYAAGSTGGYTF
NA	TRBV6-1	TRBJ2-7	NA	TGTGCCAGCAGACCGGTTGGTAGTAGCGGCAACTACGAGCAGTACTTC	CASRPVGSSGNYEQYF
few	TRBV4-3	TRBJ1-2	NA	TGCGCCAGCAGCCGAACCATAAGGGCACAGGGAAGTGGCGGCTACACCTTC	CASSRTIRAQGSGGYTF
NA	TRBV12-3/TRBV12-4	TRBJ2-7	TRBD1	TGTGCCAGCAGTTTAGCGCTGAGGGACAGAACCTACGAGCAGTACTTC	CASSLALRDRTYEQYF
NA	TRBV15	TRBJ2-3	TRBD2	TGTGCCACCACCGAGGCTAGCGGGACGACAGATACGCAGTATTTT	CATTEASGTTDTQYF
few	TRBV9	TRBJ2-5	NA	TGTGCCAGCAGCCCCCGCCGGGACTCACCAGAGACCCAGTACTTC	CASSPRRDSPETQYF
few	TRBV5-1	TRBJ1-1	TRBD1	TGCGCCAGCAGCTTGGGCGGACAGGGGGCGCGAACTGAAGCTTTCTTT	CASSLGGQGARTEAFF
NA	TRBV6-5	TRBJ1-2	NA	TGTGCCAGCAGAACTGGGCAGGGTTTGTATGGCTACACCTTC	CASRTGQGLYGYTF
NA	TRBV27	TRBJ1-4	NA	TGTGCCAGCAGTTTGTCGCAGCCTAATGAAAAACTGTTTTTT	CASSLSQPNEKLFF
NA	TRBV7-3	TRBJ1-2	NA	TGTGCCAGCAGCTTAGTAGGGCTTCCTAACTATGGCTACACCTTC	CASSLVGLPNYGYTF
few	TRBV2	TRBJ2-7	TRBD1	TGTGCCAGCAGTGACCTGGGACAGGGAGACTACGAGCAGTACTTC	CASSDLGQGDYEQYF
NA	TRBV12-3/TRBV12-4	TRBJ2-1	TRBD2	TGTGCCAGCACCCCGACTAGCGGGAGTATTAATGAGCAGTTCTTC	CASTPTSGSINEQFF
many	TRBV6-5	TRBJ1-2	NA	TGTGCCAGCAGTTACTCGGTACCGGCAAATGGCTACACCTTC	CASSYSVPANGYTF
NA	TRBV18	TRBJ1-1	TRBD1	TGTGCCAGCTCACCCTACGGGACAGGGGGTGTTAGCGCTGAAGCTTTCTTT	CASSPYGTGGVSAEAFF
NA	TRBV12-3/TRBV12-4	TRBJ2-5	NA	TGTGCCAGCCGAGACCATCAGGTGGATGAGCAGTACTTC	CASRDHQVDEQYF
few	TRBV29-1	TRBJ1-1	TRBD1	TGCAGCGTTGATAGGCGACAGGGTGCCACTGAAGCTTTCTTT	CSVDRRQGATEAFF
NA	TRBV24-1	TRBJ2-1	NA	TGTGCCACCAGTGATACCCTAAACAATGAGCAGTTCTTC	CATSDTLNNEQFF
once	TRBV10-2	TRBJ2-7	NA	TGCGCCAGCAGTGAGGGACAACTATCCTACGAGCAGTACTTC	CASSEGQLSYEQYF
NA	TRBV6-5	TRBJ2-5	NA	TGTGCCAGCAGTTACGGGCAGGGGGGGGAGACCCAGTACTTC	CASSYGQGGETQYF
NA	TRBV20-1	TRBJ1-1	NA	TGCAGTGCTAGTACCAACAGGGAGGGGGACACTGAAGCTTTCTTT	CSASTNREGDTEAFF
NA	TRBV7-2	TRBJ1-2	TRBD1	TGTGCCAGCAGCTCGACCCCCCGGACAGGGGCGTATGGCTACACCTTC	CASSSTPRTGAYGYTF
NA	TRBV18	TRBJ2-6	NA	TGTGCCAGCTCACCATATCGGGGGCCCTCTGGGGCCAACGTCCTGACTTTC	CASSPYRGPSGANVLTF
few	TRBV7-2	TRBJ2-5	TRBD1	TGTGCCAGCAGCTTACTTGGGGGACAGCAAGAGACCCAGTACTTC	CASSLLGGQQETQYF
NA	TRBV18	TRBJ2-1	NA	TGTGCCAGCTCACCAAGCGCTAGCGAATACAATGAGCAGTTCTTC	CASSPSASEYNEQFF
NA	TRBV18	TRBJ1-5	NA	TGTGCCAGCTCACCGTCCCTGGGATGGCCCCAGCATTTT	CASSPSLGWPQHF
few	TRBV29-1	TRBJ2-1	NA	TGCAGCGCCCAGACAGTGGACTCCTACAATGAGCAGTTCTTC	CSAQTVDSYNEQFF
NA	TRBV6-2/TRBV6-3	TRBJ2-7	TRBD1	TGTGCCAGCAGTTCTTTGACAGGGCCCTACGAGCAGTACTTC	CASSSLTGPYEQYF
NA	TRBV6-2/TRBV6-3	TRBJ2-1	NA	TGTGCCAGCATAGGGGGAGCTCCCTCCTACAATGAGCAGTTCTTC	CASIGGAPSYNEQFF
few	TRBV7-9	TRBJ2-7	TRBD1	TGTGCCAGCAGCTTGATCAGGACAGGGGTGTACGAGCAGTACTTC	CASSLIRTGVYEQYF
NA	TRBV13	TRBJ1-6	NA	TGTGCCAGCAGCCCCTATAGGGGAAATTCACCCCTCCACTTT	CASSPYRGNSPLHF